This entry concerns a single T cell receptor (beta chain). Trimming left V 4 bases short and J 1 base short, with 15 bases between. The CDR3 length is 17 residues. Germline V CDR1 and CDR2: KGHDR, SFDVKD. The protocol was immunoSEQ multiplex PCR, while the TCRdb copy is restricted to in-frame clones and leaves out a portion. There are about 220,000 clones in the sample; 75% to 90% occur only once, and approximately 5.3% lies in the top ten. The entry originates in a study of blood T cell repertoires in COVID-19. Across the study: Whether acute or convalescent, the COVID-19 samples came from the United States, Italy and Spain.

This receptor was taken from a human donor in a cohort sampled during active COVID-19. Sequencing was performed on peripheral blood. The genes are TRBV24-1 and TRBJ2-2; D is possibly TRBD1 (5 bases). CDR3 in amino acids: CATSDPLGTGNTGELFF. The CDR3 bases are TGTGCCACCAGTGACCCTTTAGGCACAGGGAACACCGGGGAGCTGTTTTTT.